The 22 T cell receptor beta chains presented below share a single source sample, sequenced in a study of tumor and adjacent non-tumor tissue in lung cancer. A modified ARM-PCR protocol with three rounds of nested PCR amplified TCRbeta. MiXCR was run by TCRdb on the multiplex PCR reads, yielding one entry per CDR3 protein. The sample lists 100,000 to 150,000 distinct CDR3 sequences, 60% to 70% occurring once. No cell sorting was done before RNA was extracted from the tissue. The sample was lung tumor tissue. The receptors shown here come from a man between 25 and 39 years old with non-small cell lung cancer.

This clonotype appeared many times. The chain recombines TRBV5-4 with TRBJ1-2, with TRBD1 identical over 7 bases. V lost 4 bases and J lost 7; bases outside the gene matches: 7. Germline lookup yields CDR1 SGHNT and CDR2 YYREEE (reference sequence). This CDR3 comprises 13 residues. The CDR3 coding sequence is TGTGCCAGCAGCCCGGGACAGATGCGTGGCTACACCTTC. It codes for CASSPGQMRGYTF.

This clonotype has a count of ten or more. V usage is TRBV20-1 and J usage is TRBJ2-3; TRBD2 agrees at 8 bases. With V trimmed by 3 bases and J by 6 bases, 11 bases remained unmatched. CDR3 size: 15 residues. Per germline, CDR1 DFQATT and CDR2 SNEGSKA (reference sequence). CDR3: CSARKAAGGPDTQYF. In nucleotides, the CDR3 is TGCAGTGCTAGGAAGGCGGCGGGGGGCCCCGATACGCAGTATTTT.

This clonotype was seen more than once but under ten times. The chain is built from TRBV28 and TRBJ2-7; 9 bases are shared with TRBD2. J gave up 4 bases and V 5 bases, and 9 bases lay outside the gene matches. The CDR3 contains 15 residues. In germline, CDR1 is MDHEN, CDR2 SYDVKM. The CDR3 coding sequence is TGTGCCAGCAGTCCCGGAGGCGGGAGGGCGTACGAGCAGTACTTC. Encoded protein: CASSPGGGRAYEQYF.

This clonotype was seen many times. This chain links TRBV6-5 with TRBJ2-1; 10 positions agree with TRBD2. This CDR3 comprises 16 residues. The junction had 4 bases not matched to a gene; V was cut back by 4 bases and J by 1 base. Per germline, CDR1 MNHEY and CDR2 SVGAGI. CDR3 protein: CASSFFSGGSYNEQFF. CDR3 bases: TGTGCCAGCAGTTTCTTTAGCGGGGGGTCCTACAATGAGCAGTTCTTC.

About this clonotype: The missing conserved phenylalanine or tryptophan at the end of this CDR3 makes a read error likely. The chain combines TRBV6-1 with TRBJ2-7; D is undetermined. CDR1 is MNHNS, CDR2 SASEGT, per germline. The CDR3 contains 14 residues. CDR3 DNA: TGTGCCAGTAGTGAACATTACAGCTCCTACGAGCAGTACTTG. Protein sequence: CASSEHYSSYEQYL.

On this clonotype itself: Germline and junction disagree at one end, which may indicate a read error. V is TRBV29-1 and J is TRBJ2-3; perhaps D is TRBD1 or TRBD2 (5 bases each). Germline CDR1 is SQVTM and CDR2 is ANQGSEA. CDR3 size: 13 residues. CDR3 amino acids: CSAGRGSTDTQYF. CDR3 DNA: TGCAGCGCGGGGCGCGGTAGCACTGATACGCAGTATTTT.

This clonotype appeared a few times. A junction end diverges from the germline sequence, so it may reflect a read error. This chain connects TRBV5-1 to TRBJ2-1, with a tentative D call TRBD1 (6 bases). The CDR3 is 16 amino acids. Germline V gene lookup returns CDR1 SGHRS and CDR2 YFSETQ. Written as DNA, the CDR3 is TGCGCTAGCAGCCGGAGTGACAGGAATATGAACAATGAGCAGTTCTTC. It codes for CASSRSDRNMNNEQFF. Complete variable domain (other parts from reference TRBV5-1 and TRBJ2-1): KAGVTQTPRYLIKTRGQQVTLSCSPISGHRSVSWYQQTPGQGLQFLFEYFSETQRNKGNFPGRFSGRQFSNSRSEMNVSTLELGDSALYLCASSRSDRNMNNEQFFGPGTRLTVL.

CDR3 DNA sequence: TGCGCCAGCAGCCAAAATTTAGGTAGCAATCAGCCCCAGCATTTT. This sequence encodes CASSQNLGSNQPQHF. The rearrangement uses TRBV4-1 and TRBJ1-5; D ambiguous. This CDR3 region has 15 residues. From germline, CDR1 is MGHRA and CDR2 YSYEKL. The V and J ends lost 2 bases and 0 bases respectively, with 8 bases between them.

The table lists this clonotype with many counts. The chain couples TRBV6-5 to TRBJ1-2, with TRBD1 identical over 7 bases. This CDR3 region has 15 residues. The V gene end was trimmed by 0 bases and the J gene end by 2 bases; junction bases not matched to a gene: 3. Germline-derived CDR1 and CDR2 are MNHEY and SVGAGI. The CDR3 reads CASSYSGRGNYGYTF. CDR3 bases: TGTGCCAGCAGTTACTCCGGCAGGGGGAACTATGGCTACACCTTC.

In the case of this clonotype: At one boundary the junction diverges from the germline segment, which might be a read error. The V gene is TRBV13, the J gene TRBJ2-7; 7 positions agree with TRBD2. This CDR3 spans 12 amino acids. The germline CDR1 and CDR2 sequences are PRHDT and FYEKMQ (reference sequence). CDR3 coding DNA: TGTGTCAGCCGGGGAGGGTTCTACGAGCAGTACTTC. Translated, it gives CVSRGGFYEQYF.

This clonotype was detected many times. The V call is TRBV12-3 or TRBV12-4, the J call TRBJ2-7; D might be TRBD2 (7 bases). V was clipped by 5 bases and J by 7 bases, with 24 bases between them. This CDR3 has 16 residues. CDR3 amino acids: CASSPPGEGGLGEQYF. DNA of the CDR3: TGTGCCAGCAGTCCCCCGGGGGAGGGGGGACTTGGAGAGCAGTACTTC.

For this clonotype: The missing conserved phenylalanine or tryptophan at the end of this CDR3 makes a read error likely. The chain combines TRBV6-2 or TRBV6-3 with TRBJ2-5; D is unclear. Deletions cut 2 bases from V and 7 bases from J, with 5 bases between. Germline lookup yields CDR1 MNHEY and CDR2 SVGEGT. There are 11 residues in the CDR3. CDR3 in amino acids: CASSYEGTQYI. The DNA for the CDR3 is TGTGCCAGCAGTTACGAAGGGACCCAGTACATC.

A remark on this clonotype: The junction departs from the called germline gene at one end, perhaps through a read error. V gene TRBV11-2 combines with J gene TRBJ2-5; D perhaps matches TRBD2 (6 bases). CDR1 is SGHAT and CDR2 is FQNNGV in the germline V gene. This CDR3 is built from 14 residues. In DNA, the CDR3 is TGTGCCGGCAGCTTGGGTGGTAGCGGAGAGACACAGTACTTC. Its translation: CAGSLGGSGETQYF. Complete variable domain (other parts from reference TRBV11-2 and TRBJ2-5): EAGVAQSPRYKIIEKRQSVAFWCNPISGHATLYWYQQILGQGPKLLIQFQNNGVVDDSQLPKDRFSAERLKGVDSTLKIQPAKLEDSAVYLCAGSLGGSGETQYFGPGTRLLVL.

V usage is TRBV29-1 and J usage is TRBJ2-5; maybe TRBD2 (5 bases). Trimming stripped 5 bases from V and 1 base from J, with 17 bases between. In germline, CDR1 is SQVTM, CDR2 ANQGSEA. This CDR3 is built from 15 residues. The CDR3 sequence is CSVTTGISPQETQYF. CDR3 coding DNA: TGCAGCGTTACCACCGGGATTAGCCCCCAAGAGACCCAGTACTTC.

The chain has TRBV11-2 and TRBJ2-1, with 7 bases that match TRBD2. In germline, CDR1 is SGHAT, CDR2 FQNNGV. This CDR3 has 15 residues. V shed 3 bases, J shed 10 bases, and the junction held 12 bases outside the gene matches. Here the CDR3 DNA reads TGTGCCAGCAGCTTCTCCGGCGGGAGTGGGAAAGAGCAGTTCTTC. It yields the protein CASSFSGGSGKEQFF. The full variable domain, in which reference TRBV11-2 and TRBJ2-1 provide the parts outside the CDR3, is EAGVAQSPRYKIIEKRQSVAFWCNPISGHATLYWYQQILGQGPKLLIQFQNNGVVDDSQLPKDRFSAERLKGVDSTLKIQPAKLEDSAVYLCASSFSGGSGKEQFFGPGTRLTVL.

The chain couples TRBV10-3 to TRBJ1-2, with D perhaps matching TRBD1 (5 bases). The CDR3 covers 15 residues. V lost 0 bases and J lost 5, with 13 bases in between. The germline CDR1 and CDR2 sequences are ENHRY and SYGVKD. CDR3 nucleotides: TGTGCCATCAGTGAGTCCGGATCCGAGGGGTATGGCTACACCTTC. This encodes CAISESGSEGYGYTF.

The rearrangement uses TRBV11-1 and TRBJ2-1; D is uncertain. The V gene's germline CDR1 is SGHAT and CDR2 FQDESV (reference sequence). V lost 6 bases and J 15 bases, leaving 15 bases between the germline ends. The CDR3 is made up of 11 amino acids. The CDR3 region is CASRTDLPLFF. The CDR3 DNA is TGTGCCAGCAGAACAGACCTACCACTGTTCTTC.

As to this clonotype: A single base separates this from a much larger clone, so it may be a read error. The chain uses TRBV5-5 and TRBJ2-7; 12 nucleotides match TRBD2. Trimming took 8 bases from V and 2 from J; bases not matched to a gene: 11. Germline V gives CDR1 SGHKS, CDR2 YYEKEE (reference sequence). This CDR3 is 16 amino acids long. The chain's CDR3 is CARRRRLAGETYEQYF. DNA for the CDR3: TGTGCCAGGAGGCGAAGACTAGCGGGGGAGACCTACGAGCAGTACTTC. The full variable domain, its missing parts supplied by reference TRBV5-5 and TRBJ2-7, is DAGVTQSPTHLIKTRGQQVTLRCSPISGHKSVSWYQQVLGQGPQFIFQYYEKEERGRGNFPDRFSARQFPNYSSELNVNALLLGDSALYLCARRRRLAGETYEQYFGPGTRLTVT.

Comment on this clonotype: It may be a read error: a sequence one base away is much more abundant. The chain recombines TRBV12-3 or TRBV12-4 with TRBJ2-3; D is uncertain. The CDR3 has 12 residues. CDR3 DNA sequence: TGTACCAGCACCCGTATGGGTGCTACGCAGTATTTT. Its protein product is CTSTRMGATQYF.

CDR3 protein: CASSQLAAGGTQYF. DNA for the CDR3: TGCGCCAGCAGCCAACTTGCAGCGGGAGGTACGCAGTATTTT. V and J are TRBV4-1 and TRBJ2-3, with 9 bases identical to TRBD2. This CDR3 comprises 14 residues. Germline V gives CDR1 MGHRA, CDR2 YSYEKL. The junction had 5 bases not matched to a gene; V was cut back by 2 bases and J by 8 bases.

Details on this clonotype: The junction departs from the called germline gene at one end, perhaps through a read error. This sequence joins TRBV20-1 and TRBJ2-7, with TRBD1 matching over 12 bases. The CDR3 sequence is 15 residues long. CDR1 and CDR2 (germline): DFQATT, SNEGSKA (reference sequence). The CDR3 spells CTARGTGGFFYEQYF. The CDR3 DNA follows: TGCACTGCTAGAGGGACAGGGGGCTTCTTCTATGAGCAGTACTTC.

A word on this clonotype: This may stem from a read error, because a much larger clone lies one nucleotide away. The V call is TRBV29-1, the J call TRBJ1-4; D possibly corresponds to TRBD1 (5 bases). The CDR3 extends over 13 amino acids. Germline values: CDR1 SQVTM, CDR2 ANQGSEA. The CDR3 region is CSPGTRTNGKLFF. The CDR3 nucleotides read TGCAGCCCGGGGACGAGGACGAATGGAAAACTGTTTTTT.